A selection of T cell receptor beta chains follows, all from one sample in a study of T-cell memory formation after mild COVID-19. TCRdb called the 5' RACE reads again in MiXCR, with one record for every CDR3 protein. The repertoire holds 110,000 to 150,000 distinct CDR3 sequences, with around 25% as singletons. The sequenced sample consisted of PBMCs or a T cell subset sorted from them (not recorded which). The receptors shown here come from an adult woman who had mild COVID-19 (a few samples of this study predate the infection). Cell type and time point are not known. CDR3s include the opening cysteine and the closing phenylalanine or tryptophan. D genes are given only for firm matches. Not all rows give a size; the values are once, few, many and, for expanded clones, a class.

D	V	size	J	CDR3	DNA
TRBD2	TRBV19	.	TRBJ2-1	CASRGLAGDSNEQFF	TGTGCCAGTAGGGGACTAGCGGGAGATTCTAATGAGCAGTTCTTC
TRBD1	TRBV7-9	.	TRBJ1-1	CASSPRTGWAEAFF	TGTGCCAGCAGCCCCAGGACAGGGTGGGCTGAAGCTTTCTTT
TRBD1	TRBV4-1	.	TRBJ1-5	CASSPGQGRKGHSNQPQHF	TGCGCCAGCAGCCCCGGACAGGGGCGCAAGGGGCATAGCAATCAGCCCCAGCATTTT
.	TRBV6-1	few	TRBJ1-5	CASKSRSGSNQPQHF	TGTGCCAGCAAGTCCCGATCGGGGAGCAATCAGCCCCAGCATTTT
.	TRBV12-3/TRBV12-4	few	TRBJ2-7	CASSPNYYEQYF	TGTGCCAGCAGTCCGAACTACTACGAGCAGTACTTC
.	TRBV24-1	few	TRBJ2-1	CATSQDYHNEQFF	TGTGCCACCAGCCAGGACTACCACAATGAGCAGTTCTTC
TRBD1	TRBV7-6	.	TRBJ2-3	CASTMTGPTDTQYF	TGTGCCAGCACCATGACAGGGCCAACAGATACGCAGTATTTT
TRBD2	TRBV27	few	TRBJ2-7	CASRSMGLLLAGPYEQYF	TGTGCCAGCAGGTCCATGGGGCTCCTACTAGCGGGACCCTACGAGCAGTACTTC
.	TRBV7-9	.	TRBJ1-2	CASILGGSYGYTF	TGTGCCAGCATCTTAGGGGGATCCTATGGCTACACCTTC
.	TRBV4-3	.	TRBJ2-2	CASSSGQYGELFF	TGCGCCAGCAGCTCAGGGCAGTATGGGGAGCTGTTTTTT
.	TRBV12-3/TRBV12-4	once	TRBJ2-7	CASSFKVGRSEQYF	TGTGCCAGCAGTTTTAAAGTCGGACGGTCCGAGCAGTACTTC
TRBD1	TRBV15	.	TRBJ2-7	CATSIDRGPNEQYF	TGTGCCACCAGCATAGACAGGGGGCCTAACGAGCAGTACTTC
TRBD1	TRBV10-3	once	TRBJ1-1	CAISPRTGADEAFF	TGTGCCATCAGCCCTAGGACAGGGGCGGATGAAGCTTTCTTT
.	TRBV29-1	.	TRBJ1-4	CSVERDNLATNEKLFF	TGCAGCGTTGAAAGGGACAACCTTGCAACTAATGAAAAACTGTTTTTT
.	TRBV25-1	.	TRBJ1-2	CASSALASNYGYTF	TGTGCCAGCAGTGCCTTAGCCTCTAACTATGGCTACACCTTC
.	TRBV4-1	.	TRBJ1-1	CASSHISGTLNTEAFF	TGCGCCAGCAGCCACATCTCAGGGACCCTGAACACTGAAGCTTTCTTT
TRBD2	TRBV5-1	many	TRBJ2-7	CASSLESSGGYEQYF	TGCGCCAGCAGCTTGGAGTCCAGCGGGGGTTACGAGCAGTACTTC